These 4 T cell receptor beta chains came from one sample sequenced in a study of blood T cell repertoires in COVID-19. The protocol was immunoSEQ multiplex PCR, while the TCRdb copy is restricted to in-frame clones and leaves out a portion. This sample carries 350,000 to 450,000 clones, roughly 90% of them seen once, and the ten largest clones take roughly 1.6%. Material: peripheral blood. The receptors stem from a woman aged 40 to 50 with COVID-19, enrolled during active disease.

The count of this clone is one. V usage is TRBV2 and J usage is TRBJ2-2, with D tentatively TRBD2 (5 bases). CDR3 length: 15 residues. V lost 8 bases and J 6 bases, leaving 19 bases between the germline ends. Germline V gene data show CDR1 as SNHLY and CDR2 as FYNNEI. The DNA for the CDR3 is TGTGCCAGCTTAAGGAACCGGGATATCGCCGGGGAGCTGTTTTTT. It codes for CASLRNRDIAGELFF.

This clone appeared a single time. This chain links TRBV25-1 with TRBJ2-5, with 8 bases identical to TRBD1. The CDR3 runs to 14 residues. Looked up from germline, CDR1 is MGHDK and CDR2 is SYGVNS. V lost 6 bases and J lost 5; bases outside the gene matches: 8. In DNA form, the CDR3 reads TGTGCCAGCAGATGGGACAGGAATGCGGAGACCCAGTACTTC. This encodes CASRWDRNAETQYF.

V gene TRBV7-2 combines with J gene TRBJ2-7; TRBD1 might be the D (6 bases). This CDR3 is built from 16 residues. Germline assignment: CDR1 SGHTA and CDR2 FQGNSA. V was cut by 1 base and J by 2 bases, with 15 bases left in between. CDR3 bases: TGTGCCAGCAGCTTAGAGGGGTCAGGGGTCCCCTACGAGCAGTACTTC. Amino acids: CASSLEGSGVPYEQYF.

The chain uses TRBV5-4 and TRBJ1-2; D ambiguous. V was cut by 2 bases and J by 7 bases, with 21 bases left in between. Germline-derived CDR1 and CDR2 are SGHNT and YYREEE (reference sequence). This CDR3 is 16 amino acids long. The CDR3 is CASSFFIRVGEGGYTF. The CDR3 coding sequence is TGTGCCAGCAGCTTTTTTATTAGGGTCGGGGAAGGTGGCTACACCTTC. The entire variable domain, with the rest obtained from reference TRBV5-4 and TRBJ1-2, is as follows: ETGVTQSPTHLIKTRGQQVTLRCSSQSGHNTVSWYQQALGQGPQFIFQYYREEENGRGNFPPRFSGLQFPNYSSELNVNALELDDSALYLCASSFFIRVGEGGYTFGSGTRLTVV.